This T cell receptor (beta chain) was sequenced in a study of shared clonotypes between healthy human individuals. Whole-study results and caveats: Estimated clonotype richness was generally higher in naive than memory subsets.

In germline, CDR1 is SNHLY, CDR2 FYNNEI. The junction had 9 bases not matched to a gene; V was cut back by 6 bases and J by 3 bases. The length of the CDR3 is 16 residues. Some clones are missing from TCRdb's copy, which holds only in-frame ones; the method was immunoSEQ multiplex PCR. The sample has hundreds of thousands of clones; approximately 96% are singletons. A remark on this clone: The antigen remains unidentified.

Selected positively for CCR7 and CD45RO-negative, naive CD8 cells excluded terminally differentiated effector memory CD45RA+ cells. This receptor was identified in a woman in her 30s in good health. The sample was naive CD8+ T cells sorted from blood. This chain uses TRBV2 with TRBJ2-7, with TRBD2 matching over 12 bases. For the CDR3, the DNA is TGTGCCAGCAGAGACCTGACTAGCGGGAGTCTCTACGAGCAGTACTTC. This codes for CASRDLTSGSLYEQYF. Full variable domain (rest looked up from reference TRBV2 and TRBJ2-7): EPEVTQTPSHQVTQMGQEVILRCVPISNHLYFYWYRQILGQKVEFLVSFYNNEISEKSEIFDDQFSVERPDGSNFTLKIRSTKLEDSAMYFCASRDLTSGSLYEQYFGPGTRLTVT.